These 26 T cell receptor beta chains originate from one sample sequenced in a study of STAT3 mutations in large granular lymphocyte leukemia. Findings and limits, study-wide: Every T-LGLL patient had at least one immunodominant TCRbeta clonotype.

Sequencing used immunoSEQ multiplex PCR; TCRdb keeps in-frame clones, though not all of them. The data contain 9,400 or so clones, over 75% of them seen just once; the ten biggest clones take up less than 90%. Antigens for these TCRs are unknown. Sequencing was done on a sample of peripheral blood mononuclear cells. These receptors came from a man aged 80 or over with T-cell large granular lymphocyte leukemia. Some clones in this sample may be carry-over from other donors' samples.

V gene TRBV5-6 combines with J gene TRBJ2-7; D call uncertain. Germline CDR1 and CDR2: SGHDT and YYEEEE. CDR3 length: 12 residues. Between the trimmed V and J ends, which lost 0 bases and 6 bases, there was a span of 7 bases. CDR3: CASSLVSREQYF. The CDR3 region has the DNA TGTGCCAGCAGCTTGGTCTCACGCGAGCAGTACTTC.

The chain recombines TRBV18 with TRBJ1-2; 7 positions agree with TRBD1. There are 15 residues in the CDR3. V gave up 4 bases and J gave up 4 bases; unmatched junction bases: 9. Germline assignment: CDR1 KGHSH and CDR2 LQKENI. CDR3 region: CASSLDRAPRYGYTF. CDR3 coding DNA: TGTGCCAGCTCACTTGACAGGGCCCCACGCTATGGCTACACCTTC. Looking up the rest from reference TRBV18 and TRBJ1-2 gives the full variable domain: NAGVMQNPRHLVRRRGQEARLRCSPMKGHSHVYWYRQLPEEGLKFMVYLQKENIIDESGMPKERFSAEFPKEGPSILRIQQVVRGDSAAYFCASSLDRAPRYGYTFGSGTRLTVV.

The CDR3 spells CAIIIPGQGAGNQPQHF. The CDR3 DNA follows: TGTGCCATCATTATTCCGGGACAGGGGGCTGGCAATCAGCCCCAGCATTTT. The V call is TRBV10-3, the J call TRBJ1-5; TRBD1 agrees at 12 bases. This CDR3 contains 17 residues. Germline CDR1 reads ENHRY; CDR2 reads SYGVKD. The ends lost 7 bases at V and 2 bases at J; junction bases unmatched: 9.

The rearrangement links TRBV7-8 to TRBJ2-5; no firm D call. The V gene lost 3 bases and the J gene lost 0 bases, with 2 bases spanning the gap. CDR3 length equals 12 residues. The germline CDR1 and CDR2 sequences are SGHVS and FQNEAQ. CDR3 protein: CASSLYQETQYF. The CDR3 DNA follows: TGTGCCAGCAGCTTGTACCAAGAGACCCAGTACTTC.

Here the CDR3 reads CSPVRSGQGHNEQFF. DNA of the CDR3: TGCAGCCCCGTACGATCGGGACAGGGGCACAATGAGCAGTTCTTC. The chain uses TRBV29-1 and TRBJ2-1, with TRBD1 matching over 10 bases. V was pared by 8 bases and J by 5 bases, with 12 bases of the junction left unmatched. The CDR3 consists of 15 residues. From germline, CDR1 is SQVTM and CDR2 ANQGSEA.

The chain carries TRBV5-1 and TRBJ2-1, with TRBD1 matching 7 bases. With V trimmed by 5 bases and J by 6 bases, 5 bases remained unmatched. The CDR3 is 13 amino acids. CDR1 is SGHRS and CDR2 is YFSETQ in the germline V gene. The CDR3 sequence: CASSADRLNEQFF. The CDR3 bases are TGCGCCAGCAGTGCGGACAGGCTCAATGAGCAGTTCTTC.

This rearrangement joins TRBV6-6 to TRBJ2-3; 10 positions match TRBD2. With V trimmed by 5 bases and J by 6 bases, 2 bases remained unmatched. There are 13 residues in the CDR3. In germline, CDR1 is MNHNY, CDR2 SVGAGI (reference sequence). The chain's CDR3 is CASSLAGVDTQYF. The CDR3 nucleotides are TGTGCCAGCAGTCTAGCGGGGGTCGATACGCAGTATTTT.

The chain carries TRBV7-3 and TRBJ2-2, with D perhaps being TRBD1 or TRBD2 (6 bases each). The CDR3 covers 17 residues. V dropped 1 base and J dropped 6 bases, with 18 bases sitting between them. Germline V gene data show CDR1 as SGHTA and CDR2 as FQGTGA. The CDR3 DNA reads TGTGCCAGCAGCTTAAGCCTCGGGGGCGCATCTGCCGGGGAGCTGTTTTTT. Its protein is CASSLSLGGASAGELFF. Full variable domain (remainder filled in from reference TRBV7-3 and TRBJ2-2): GAGVSQTPSNKVTEKGKYVELRCDPISGHTALYWYRQSLGQGPEFLIYFQGTGAADDSGLPNDRFFAVRPEGSVSTLKIQRTERGDSAVYLCASSLSLGGASAGELFFGEGSRLTVL.

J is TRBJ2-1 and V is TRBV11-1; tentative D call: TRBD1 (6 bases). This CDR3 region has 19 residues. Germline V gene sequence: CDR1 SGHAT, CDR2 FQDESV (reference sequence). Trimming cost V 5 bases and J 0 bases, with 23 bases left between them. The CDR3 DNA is TGTGCCAGCAGCCTCCGGGACAAGGGTCTTCCGGACTCCTACAATGAGCAGTTCTTC. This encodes CASSLRDKGLPDSYNEQFF.

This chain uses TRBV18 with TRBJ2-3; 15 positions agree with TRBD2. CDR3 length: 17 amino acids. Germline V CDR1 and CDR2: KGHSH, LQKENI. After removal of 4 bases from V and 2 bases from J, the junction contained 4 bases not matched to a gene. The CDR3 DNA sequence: TGTGCCAGCTCACGAGGACTAGCGGGGGGGACCACAGATACGCAGTATTTT. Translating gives CASSRGLAGGTTDTQYF.

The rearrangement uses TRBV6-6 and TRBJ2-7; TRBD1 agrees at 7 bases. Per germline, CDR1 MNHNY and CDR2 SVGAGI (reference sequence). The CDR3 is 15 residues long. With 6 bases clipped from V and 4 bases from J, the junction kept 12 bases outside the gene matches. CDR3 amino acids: CASSPYSTGTYEQYF. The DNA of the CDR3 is TGTGCCAGCAGCCCCTACTCGACAGGGACGTACGAGCAGTACTTC.

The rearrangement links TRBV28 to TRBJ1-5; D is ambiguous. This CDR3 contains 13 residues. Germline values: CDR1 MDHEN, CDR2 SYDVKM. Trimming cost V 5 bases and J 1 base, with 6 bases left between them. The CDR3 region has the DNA TGTGCCAGCAGTGGTTTCAGCAATCAGCCCCAGCATTTT. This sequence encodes CASSGFSNQPQHF.

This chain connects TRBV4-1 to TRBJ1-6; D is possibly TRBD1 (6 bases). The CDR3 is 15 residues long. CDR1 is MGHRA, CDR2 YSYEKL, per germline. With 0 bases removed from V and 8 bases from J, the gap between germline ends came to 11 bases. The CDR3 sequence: CASSQDTGTDSPLHF. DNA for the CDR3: TGCGCCAGCAGCCAAGATACAGGGACGGATTCACCCCTCCACTTT.

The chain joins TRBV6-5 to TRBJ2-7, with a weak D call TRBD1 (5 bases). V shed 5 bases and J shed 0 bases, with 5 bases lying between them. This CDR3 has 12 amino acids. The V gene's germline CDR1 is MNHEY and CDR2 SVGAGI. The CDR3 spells CASSTGSYEQYF. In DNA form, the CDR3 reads TGTGCCAGCAGTACAGGCTCCTACGAGCAGTACTTC.

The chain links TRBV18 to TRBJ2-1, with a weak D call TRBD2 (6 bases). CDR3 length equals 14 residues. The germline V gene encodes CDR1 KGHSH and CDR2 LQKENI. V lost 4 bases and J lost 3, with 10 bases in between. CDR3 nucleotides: TGTGCCAGCTCACGCAACGGGGGCTACAATGAGCAGTTCTTC. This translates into CASSRNGGYNEQFF.

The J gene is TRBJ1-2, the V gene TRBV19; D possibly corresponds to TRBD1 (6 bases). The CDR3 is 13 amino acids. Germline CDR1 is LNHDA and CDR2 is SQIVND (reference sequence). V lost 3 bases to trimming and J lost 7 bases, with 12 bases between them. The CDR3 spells CASSIGVQGGYTF. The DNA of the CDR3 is TGTGCCAGTAGTATTGGAGTACAGGGTGGCTACACCTTC.

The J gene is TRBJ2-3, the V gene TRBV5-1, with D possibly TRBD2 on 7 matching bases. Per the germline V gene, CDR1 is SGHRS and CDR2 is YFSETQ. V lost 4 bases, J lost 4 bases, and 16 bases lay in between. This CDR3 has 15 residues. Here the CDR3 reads CASSPKVGGPDTQYF. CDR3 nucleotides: TGCGCCAGCAGCCCGAAGGTGGGGGGGCCAGATACGCAGTATTTT.

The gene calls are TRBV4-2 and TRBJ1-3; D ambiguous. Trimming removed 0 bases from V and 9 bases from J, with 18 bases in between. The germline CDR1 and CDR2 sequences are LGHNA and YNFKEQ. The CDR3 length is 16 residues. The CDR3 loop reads CASSQELGMPLGTIYF. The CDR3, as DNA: TGTGCCAGCAGCCAAGAACTCGGGATGCCCCTAGGCACCATATATTTT.

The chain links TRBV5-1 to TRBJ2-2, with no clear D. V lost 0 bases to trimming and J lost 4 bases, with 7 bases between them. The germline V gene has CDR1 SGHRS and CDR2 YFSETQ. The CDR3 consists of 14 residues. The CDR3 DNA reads TGCGCCAGCAGCTTGGGGCAAGCCACCGGGGAGCTGTTTTTT. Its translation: CASSLGQATGELFF.

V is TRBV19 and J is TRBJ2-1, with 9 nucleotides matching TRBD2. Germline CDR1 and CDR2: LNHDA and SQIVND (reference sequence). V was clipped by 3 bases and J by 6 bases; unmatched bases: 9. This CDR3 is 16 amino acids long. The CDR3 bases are TGTGCCAGTAGTATGATGTTGCGGGGGGGCATCAATGAGCAGTTCTTC. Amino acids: CASSMMLRGGINEQFF.

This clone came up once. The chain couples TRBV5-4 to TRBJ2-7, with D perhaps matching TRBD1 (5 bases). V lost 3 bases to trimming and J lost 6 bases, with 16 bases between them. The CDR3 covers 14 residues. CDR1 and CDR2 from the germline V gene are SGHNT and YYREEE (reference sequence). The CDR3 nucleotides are TGTGCCAGCAGCTCCGCGGCCAGGGTGGGCGAGCAGTACTTC. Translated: CASSSAARVGEQYF.

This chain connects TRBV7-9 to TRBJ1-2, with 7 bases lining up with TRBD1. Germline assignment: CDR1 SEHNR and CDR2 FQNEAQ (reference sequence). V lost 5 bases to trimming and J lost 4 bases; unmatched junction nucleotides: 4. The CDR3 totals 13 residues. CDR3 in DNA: TGTGCCAGCAGCCTACAGGGGACCTATGGCTACACCTTC. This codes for CASSLQGTYGYTF.

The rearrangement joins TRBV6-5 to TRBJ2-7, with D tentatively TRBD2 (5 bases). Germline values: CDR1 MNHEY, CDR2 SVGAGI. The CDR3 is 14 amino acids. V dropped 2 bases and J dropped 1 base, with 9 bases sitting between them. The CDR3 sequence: CASSYEGTSYEQYF. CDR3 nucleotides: TGTGCCAGCAGTTACGAGGGAACTTCCTACGAGCAGTACTTC.

CDR3 amino acids: CASSAGTGSYEQYF. DNA for the CDR3: TGTGCCAGCAGCGCCGGGACAGGCTCCTACGAGCAGTACTTC. J is TRBJ2-7 and V is TRBV7-3; 8 bases agree with TRBD1. Germline CDR1 and CDR2: SGHTA and FQGTGA. This CDR3 is 14 amino acids long. The ends lost 5 bases at V and 0 bases at J; junction bases unmatched: 3.

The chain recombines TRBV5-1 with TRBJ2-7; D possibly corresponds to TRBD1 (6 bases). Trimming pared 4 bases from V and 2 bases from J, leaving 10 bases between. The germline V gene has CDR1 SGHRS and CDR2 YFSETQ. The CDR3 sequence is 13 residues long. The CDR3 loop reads CASSTRQAYEQYF. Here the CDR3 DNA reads TGCGCCAGCAGCACACGACAGGCCTACGAGCAGTACTTC.

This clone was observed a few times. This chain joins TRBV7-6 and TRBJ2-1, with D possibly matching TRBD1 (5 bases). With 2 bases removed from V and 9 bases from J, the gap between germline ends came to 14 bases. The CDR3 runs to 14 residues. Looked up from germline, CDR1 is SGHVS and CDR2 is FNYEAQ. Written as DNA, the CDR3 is TGTGCCAGCAGCTTAAAGGGGTATGGGTTTGAGCAGTTCTTC. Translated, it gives CASSLKGYGFEQFF.